Listed here are 22 T cell receptor beta chains from one sample, sequenced in a study of technical replicates of blood from several donors. Measured with immunoSEQ multiplex PCR; TCRdb has only the in-frame clones, and not every one. Of over 85,000 clones in the sample, almost 97% were seen once. The specimen sequenced was T cells isolated from PBMCs. The receptors come from a human donor in good health.

CDR3 in amino acids: CASSPRQVYEQYF. CDR3 nucleotides: TGTGCCAGCAGTCCAAGACAGGTCTACGAGCAGTACTTC. The rearrangement links TRBV13 to TRBJ2-7, with D tentatively TRBD1 (6 bases). Germline V gives CDR1 PRHDT, CDR2 FYEKMQ (reference sequence). Trimming removed 6 bases from V and 3 bases from J, with 12 bases in between. CDR3 length: 13 residues.

The rearrangement joins TRBV14 to TRBJ2-1, with 13 bases aligning to TRBD2. J was trimmed by 5 bases and V by 0 bases; bases with no gene match: 4. The V gene's germline CDR1 is SGHDN and CDR2 FVKESK. This CDR3 spans 17 amino acids. Here the CDR3 DNA reads TGTGCCAGCAGCCAAGACCCCGGGACTAGCGGGAACAATGAGCAGTTCTTC. As protein: CASSQDPGTSGNNEQFF.

This chain uses TRBV7-2 with TRBJ1-2; the D is unclear. The CDR3 is made up of 14 amino acids. Trimming shortened V by 2 bases and J by 4 bases, and 11 bases separated the two germline ends. CDR1 and CDR2 (germline): SGHTA, FQGNSA. As DNA, the CDR3 is TGTGCCAGCAGCTTAAATACAGCCTTCTATGGCTACACCTTC. Translation gives CASSLNTAFYGYTF.

The V and J genes are TRBV10-3 and TRBJ1-1; a possible D gene is TRBD1 (5 bases). CDR1 is ENHRY and CDR2 is SYGVKD in the germline V gene. V gave up 9 bases and J gave up 1 base, with 9 bases separating them. The CDR3 consists of 12 residues. Written as DNA, the CDR3 is TGTGCCATAGGGACTGGGAACACTGAAGCTTTCTTT. Protein sequence: CAIGTGNTEAFF.

This chain joins TRBV11-2 and TRBJ1-2, with D perhaps matching TRBD1 (6 bases). The V and J ends lost 1 base and 3 bases respectively, with 18 bases between them. The CDR3 spans 17 residues. Germline CDR1 is SGHAT and CDR2 is FQNNGV. Here the CDR3 DNA reads TGTGCCAGCAGCTTAGGGATAACAGGGAGAGGGGACTATGGCTACACCTTC. This translates into CASSLGITGRGDYGYTF.

The chain employs TRBV7-9 and TRBJ1-1; weak D call: TRBD1 (6 bases). Trimming shortened V by 3 bases and J by 8 bases, and 7 bases separated the two germline ends. This CDR3 has 11 residues. Per the germline V gene, CDR1 is SEHNR and CDR2 is FQNEAQ (reference sequence). Here the CDR3 DNA reads TGTGCCAGCAGCTTGACAGGAGAAGCTTTCTTT. Amino acid sequence: CASSLTGEAFF.

This sequence joins TRBV6-1 and TRBJ2-3; 11 nucleotides agree with TRBD2. Trimming took 3 bases from V and 1 from J; bases not matched to a gene: 6. CDR3 length: 17 residues. The germline V gene encodes CDR1 MNHNS and CDR2 SASEGT. CDR3 bases: TGTGCCAGCAGTGACCCCACTAGCGGGGGTGGCACAGATACGCAGTATTTT. It is translated as CASSDPTSGGGTDTQYF.

The rearrangement links TRBV25-1 to TRBJ1-3; D perhaps matches TRBD1 (5 bases). Per germline, CDR1 MGHDK and CDR2 SYGVNS. V gave up 3 bases and J gave up 2 bases, with 8 bases separating them. This CDR3 comprises 14 residues. The CDR3 bases are TGTGCCAGCAGTGATCAGGGTACTGGAAACACCATATATTTT. It specifies CASSDQGTGNTIYF. Using reference TRBV25-1 and TRBJ1-3 for the parts outside the CDR3, the full variable domain is EADIYQTPRYLVIGTGKKITLECSQTMGHDKMYWYQQDPGMELHLIHYSYGVNSTEKGDLSSESTVSRIRTEHFPLTLESARPSHTSQYLCASSDQGTGNTIYFGEGSWLTVV.

The chain joins TRBV25-1 to TRBJ2-7; 7 positions agree with TRBD1. Trimming took 4 bases from V and 1 from J; bases not matched to a gene: 1. The CDR3 covers 13 residues. The germline CDR1 and CDR2 sequences are MGHDK and SYGVNS. Written as DNA, the CDR3 is TGTGCCAGCAGTGGGACAGGTTCCTACGAGCAGTACTTC. Its protein is CASSGTGSYEQYF.

V gene TRBV29-1 combines with J gene TRBJ1-1; D is unclear. Germline V lookup: CDR1 SQVTM, CDR2 ANQGSEA. The CDR3 loop spans 13 amino acids. Deletions cut 6 bases from V and 1 base from J, with 12 bases between. The CDR3 reads CSVQGSGNTEAFF. CDR3 coding DNA: TGCAGCGTCCAAGGATCAGGGAACACTGAAGCTTTCTTT.

Remarks on this clone: A read error may account for a junction end that differs from germline. The CDR3 protein is CATSEFAGQVYNEQFF. Here the CDR3 DNA reads TGTGCCACCAGTGAATTTGCGGGACAGGTGTACAATGAGCAGTTCTTC. This chain joins TRBV27 and TRBJ2-1, with TRBD1 identical over 8 bases. Germline assignment: CDR1 MNHEY and CDR2 SMNVEV (reference sequence). This CDR3 contains 16 residues.

V usage is TRBV2 and J usage is TRBJ1-4; 7 bases agree with TRBD1. The germline V gene encodes CDR1 SNHLY and CDR2 FYNNEI. J lost 11 bases, V lost 6 bases, and 3 bases had no gene match. The CDR3 spans 11 residues. The CDR3, as DNA: TGTGCCAGCAGAGGACAGGTGAAACTGTTTTTT. This gives the protein CASRGQVKLFF.

This clone was detected only a few times. The rearrangement joins TRBV14 to TRBJ2-1, with 11 bases matching TRBD2. The CDR3 extends over 18 amino acids. Germline-derived CDR1 and CDR2 are SGHDN and FVKESK. V lost 0 bases, J lost 2 bases, and 6 bases stayed unmatched. The CDR3 DNA reads TGTGCCAGCAGCCAAGAAGGCTGGACTAGCGGGCCCTACAATGAGCAGTTCTTC. This sequence encodes CASSQEGWTSGPYNEQFF.

This clone has a handful of counts. This sequence joins TRBV6-5 and TRBJ1-4; 7 bases line up with TRBD1. This CDR3 is 13 amino acids long. The V gene's germline CDR1 is MNHEY and CDR2 SVGAGI. V dropped 6 bases and J dropped 5; count of bases not matched to a gene: 3. The CDR3 here is CASRTGTNEKLFF. The CDR3 coding sequence is TGTGCCAGCAGGACAGGGACGAATGAAAAACTGTTTTTT.

The chain is built from TRBV4-1 and TRBJ1-1; D is uncertain. Germline V gives CDR1 MGHRA, CDR2 YSYEKL. The CDR3 sequence is 13 residues long. Trimming removed 4 bases from V and 8 bases from J, with 14 bases in between. The CDR3 sequence is CASSRHLSIEAFF. For the CDR3, the DNA is TGCGCCAGCAGCCGCCATTTGTCTATCGAAGCTTTCTTT.

The chain has TRBV7-8 and TRBJ2-7; 8 bases are shared with TRBD1. This CDR3 region has 15 residues. V gave up 3 bases and J gave up 2 bases; unmatched junction bases: 6. Germline lookup yields CDR1 SGHVS and CDR2 FQNEAQ. This chain's CDR3 is CASSFGQGNTYEQYF. In DNA form, the CDR3 reads TGTGCCAGCAGCTTCGGACAGGGAAATACCTACGAGCAGTACTTC.

The rearrangement links TRBV5-1 to TRBJ2-7; TRBD2 matches 12 bases. The CDR3 extends over 15 amino acids. V shed 4 bases, J shed 4 bases, and the junction held 6 bases outside the gene matches. CDR1 is SGHRS, CDR2 YFSETQ, per germline. The CDR3 DNA follows: TGCGCCAGCAGCATCGGACTAGCGGGAAATTACGAGCAGTACTTC. This gives the protein CASSIGLAGNYEQYF.

The chain couples TRBV19 to TRBJ2-7; TRBD2 aligns across 7 bases. CDR1 is LNHDA and CDR2 is SQIVND in the germline V gene (reference sequence). J lost 2 bases, V lost 4 bases, and 5 bases had no gene match. The CDR3 runs 14 residues. CDR3 DNA sequence: TGTGCCAGTAGTAAATCTAGCGGCACCTACGAGCAGTACTTC. The encoded protein is CASSKSSGTYEQYF.

The J gene is TRBJ2-1, the V gene TRBV12-2; TRBD1 is taken as the D call from the table, unchecked against the DNA. TRBV12-2 corresponds to a pseudogene. CDR3 length equals 15 residues. In DNA, the CDR3 is TGTGCAAGTCGCACGGACAGGGGGCGCGAGAATGAGCAGTTCTTC. Protein product: CASRTDRGRENEQFF.

This clone came up a few times. V is TRBV19 and J is TRBJ1-3; D remains ambiguous. Per the germline V gene, CDR1 is LNHDA and CDR2 is SQIVND (reference sequence). The CDR3 is 13 amino acids. Trimming shortened V by 7 bases and J by 9 bases, and 16 bases separated the two germline ends. CDR3 nucleotide sequence: TGTGCCAGTAACGCGGAGCCTGCCGCCACCATATATTTT. This translates into CASNAEPAATIYF.

This clone was counted a single time. The CDR3: CSVDLETAGRQFF. For the CDR3, the DNA is TGCAGCGTTGATCTAGAAACCGCGGGGAGGCAGTTCTTC. The V call is TRBV29-1, the J call TRBJ2-1; D is perhaps TRBD2 (6 bases). The CDR3 extends over 13 amino acids. CDR1 SQVTM and CDR2 ANQGSEA come from the germline V gene. V lost 3 bases and J 12 bases, leaving 18 bases between the germline ends.

V gene TRBV19 combines with J gene TRBJ1-5; 9 bases align to TRBD1. Trimming at V came to 8 bases and at J to 5 bases, leaving 4 bases not matched to a gene. CDR3 size: 13 residues. The V gene's germline CDR1 is LNHDA and CDR2 SQIVND (reference sequence). As DNA, the CDR3 is TGTGCCAGTTGGGGGACAGGGCATCAGCCCCAGCATTTT. It codes for CASWGTGHQPQHF.